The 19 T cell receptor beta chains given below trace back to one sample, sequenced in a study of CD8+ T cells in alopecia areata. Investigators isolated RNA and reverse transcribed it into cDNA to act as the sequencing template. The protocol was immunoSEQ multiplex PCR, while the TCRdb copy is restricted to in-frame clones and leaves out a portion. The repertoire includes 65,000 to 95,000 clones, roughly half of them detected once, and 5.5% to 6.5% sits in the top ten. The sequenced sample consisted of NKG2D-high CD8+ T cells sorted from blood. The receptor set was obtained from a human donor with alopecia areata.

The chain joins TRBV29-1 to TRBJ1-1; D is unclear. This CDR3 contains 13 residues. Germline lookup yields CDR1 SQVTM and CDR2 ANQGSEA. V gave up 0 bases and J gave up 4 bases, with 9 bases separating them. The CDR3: CSVEDTGRTEAFF. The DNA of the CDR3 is TGCAGCGTTGAAGATACGGGCCGCACTGAAGCTTTCTTT.

The CDR3 spells CAITGSSGDEQFF. As DNA, the CDR3 is TGTGCCATCACGGGATCCTCCGGGGATGAGCAGTTCTTC. This sequence joins TRBV10-3 and TRBJ2-1; a possible D gene is TRBD2 (5 bases). Germline V lookup: CDR1 ENHRY, CDR2 SYGVKD. The CDR3 is 13 amino acids. Trimming shortened V by 7 bases and J by 8 bases, and 15 bases separated the two germline ends.

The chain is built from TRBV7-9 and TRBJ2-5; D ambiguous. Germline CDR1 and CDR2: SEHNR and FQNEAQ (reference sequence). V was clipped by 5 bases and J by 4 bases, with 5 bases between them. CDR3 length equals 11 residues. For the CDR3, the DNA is TGTGCCAGCAGCCTAACAGAGACCCAGTACTTC. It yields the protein CASSLTETQYF.

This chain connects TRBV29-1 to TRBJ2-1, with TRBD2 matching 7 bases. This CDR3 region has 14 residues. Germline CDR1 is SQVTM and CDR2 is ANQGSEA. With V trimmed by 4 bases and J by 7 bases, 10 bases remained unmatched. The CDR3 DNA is TGCAGCGTTGCTCCGGGGAGGGCCGGGAATGAGCAGTTCTTC. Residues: CSVAPGRAGNEQFF.

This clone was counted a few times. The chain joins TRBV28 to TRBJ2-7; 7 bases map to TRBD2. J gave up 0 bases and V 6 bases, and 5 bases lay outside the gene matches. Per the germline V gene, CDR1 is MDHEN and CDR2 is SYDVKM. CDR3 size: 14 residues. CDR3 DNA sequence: TGTGCCAGCAGCAGCGGGGAGTCCTCCTACGAGCAGTACTTC. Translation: CASSSGESSYEQYF.

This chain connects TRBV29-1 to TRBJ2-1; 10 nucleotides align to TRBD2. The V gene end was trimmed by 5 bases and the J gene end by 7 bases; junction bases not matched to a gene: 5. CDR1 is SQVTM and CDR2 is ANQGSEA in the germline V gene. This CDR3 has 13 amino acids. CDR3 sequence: CSVLGLATNEQFF. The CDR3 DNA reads TGCAGCGTTCTGGGACTAGCGACGAATGAGCAGTTCTTC.

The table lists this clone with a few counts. CDR3 protein: CSVDHPGYTF. The CDR3 DNA reads TGCAGTGTGGACCACCCTGGCTACACCTTC. The chain couples TRBV29-1 to TRBJ1-2; D is undetermined. Per germline, CDR1 SQVTM and CDR2 ANQGSEA. The CDR3 loop spans 10 amino acids.

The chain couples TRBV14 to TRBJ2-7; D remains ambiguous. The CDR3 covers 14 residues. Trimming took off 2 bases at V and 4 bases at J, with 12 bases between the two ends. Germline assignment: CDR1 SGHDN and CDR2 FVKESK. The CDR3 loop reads CASSQRAGPYEQYF. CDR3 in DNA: TGTGCCAGCAGCCAACGGGCAGGACCATACGAGCAGTACTTC.

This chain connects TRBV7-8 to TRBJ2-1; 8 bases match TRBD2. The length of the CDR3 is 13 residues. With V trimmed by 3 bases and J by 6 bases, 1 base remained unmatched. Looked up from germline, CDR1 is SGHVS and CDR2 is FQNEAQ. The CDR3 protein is CASSFGTSNEQFF. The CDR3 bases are TGTGCCAGCAGCTTTGGGACTAGCAATGAGCAGTTCTTC.

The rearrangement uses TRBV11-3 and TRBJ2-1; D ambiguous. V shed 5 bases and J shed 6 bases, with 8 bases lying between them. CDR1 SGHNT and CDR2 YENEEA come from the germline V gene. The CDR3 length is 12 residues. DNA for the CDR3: TGTGCCAGCAGCCCCCCTGCCAATGAGCAGTTCTTC. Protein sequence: CASSPPANEQFF.

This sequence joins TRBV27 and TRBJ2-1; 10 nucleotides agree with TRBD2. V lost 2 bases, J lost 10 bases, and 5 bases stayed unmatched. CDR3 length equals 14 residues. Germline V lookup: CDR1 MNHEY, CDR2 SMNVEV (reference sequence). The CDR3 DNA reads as TGTGCCAGCAGTTTAGGGACTAGCGTAGGCGAGCAGTTCTTC. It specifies CASSLGTSVGEQFF.

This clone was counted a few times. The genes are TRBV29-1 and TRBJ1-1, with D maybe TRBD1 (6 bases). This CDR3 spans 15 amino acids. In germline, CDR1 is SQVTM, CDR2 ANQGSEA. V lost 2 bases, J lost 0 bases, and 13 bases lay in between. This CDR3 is CSVERPGAMNTEAFF. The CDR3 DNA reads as TGCAGCGTTGAAAGGCCAGGGGCCATGAACACTGAAGCTTTCTTT.

The CDR3 sequence: CSVEAKNTEAFF. The CDR3 region has the DNA TGCAGCGTTGAAGCCAAGAACACTGAAGCTTTCTTT. The chain joins TRBV29-1 to TRBJ1-1; no firm D call. Germline V lookup: CDR1 SQVTM, CDR2 ANQGSEA. The germline V and J ends were trimmed by 1 base and 1 base, with 4 bases remaining between them. The CDR3 totals 12 residues.

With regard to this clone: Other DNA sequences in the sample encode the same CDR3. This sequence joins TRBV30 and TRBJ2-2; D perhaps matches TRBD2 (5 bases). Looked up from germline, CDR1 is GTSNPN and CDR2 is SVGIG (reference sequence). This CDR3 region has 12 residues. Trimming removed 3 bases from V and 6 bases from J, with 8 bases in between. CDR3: CAWSEGAGELFF. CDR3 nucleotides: TGTGCCTGGAGCGAGGGCGCCGGGGAGCTGTTTTTT. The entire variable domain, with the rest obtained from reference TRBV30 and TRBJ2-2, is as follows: SQTIHQWPATLVQPVGSPLSLECTVEGTSNPNLYWYRQAAGRGLQLLFYSVGIGQISSEVPQNLSASRPQDRQFILSSKKLLLSDSGFYLCAWSEGAGELFFGEGSRLTVL.

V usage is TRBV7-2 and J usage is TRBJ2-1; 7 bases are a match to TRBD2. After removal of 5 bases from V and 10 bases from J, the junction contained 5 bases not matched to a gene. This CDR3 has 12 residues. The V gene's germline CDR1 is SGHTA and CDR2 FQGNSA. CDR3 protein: CASSLLAQEQFF. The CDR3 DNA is TGTGCCAGCAGCCTACTAGCGCAAGAGCAGTTCTTC.

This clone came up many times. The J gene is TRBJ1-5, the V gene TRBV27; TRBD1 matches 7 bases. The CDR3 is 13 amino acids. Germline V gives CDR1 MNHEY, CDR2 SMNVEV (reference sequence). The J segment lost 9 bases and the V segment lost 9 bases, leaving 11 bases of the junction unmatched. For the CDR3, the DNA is TGTGCCAGGAGAAGACAGGGAACATTGCCCCAGCATTTT. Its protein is CARRRQGTLPQHF.

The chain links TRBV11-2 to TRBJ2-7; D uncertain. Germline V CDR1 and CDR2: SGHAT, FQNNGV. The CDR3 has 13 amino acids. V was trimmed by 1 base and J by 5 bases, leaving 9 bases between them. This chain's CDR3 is CASSLVQSNEQYF. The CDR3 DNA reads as TGTGCCAGCAGCTTAGTTCAGAGTAACGAGCAGTACTTC.

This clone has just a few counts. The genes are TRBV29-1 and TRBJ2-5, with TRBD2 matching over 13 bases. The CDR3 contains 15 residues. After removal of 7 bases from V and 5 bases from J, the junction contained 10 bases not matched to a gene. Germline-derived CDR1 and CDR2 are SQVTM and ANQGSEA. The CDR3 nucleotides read TGCAGCGCCAAGACTAGCGGGAGGTCTGGTGAGACCCAGTACTTC. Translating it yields CSAKTSGRSGETQYF.

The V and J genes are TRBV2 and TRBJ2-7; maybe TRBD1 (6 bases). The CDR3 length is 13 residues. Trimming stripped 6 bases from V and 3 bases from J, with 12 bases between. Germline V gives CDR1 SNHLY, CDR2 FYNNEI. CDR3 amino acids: CASSYLDSYEQYF. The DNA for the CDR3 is TGTGCCAGCAGCTACCTGGACAGCTACGAGCAGTACTTC.